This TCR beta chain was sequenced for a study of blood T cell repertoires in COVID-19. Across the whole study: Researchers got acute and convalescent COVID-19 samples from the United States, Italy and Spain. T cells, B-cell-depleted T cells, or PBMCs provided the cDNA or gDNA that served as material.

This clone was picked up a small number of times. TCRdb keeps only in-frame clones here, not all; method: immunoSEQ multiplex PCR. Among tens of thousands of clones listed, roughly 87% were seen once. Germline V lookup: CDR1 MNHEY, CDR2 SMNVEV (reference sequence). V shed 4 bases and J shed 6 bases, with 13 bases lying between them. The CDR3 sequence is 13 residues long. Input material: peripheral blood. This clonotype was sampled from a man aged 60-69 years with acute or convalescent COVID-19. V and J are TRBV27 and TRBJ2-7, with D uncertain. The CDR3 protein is CASSSAGSAEQYF. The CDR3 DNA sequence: TGTGCCAGCAGTTCTGCAGGATCCGCCGAGCAGTACTTC.